Below, 24 T cell receptor beta chains from the same sample are listed, as sequenced in a study of CD8+ T cells in alopecia areata (dated by TCRdb to the late 2010s). The time point label, as the study defines it: more than 3 weeks on oral tofacitinib. Reading the label with the study, this specimen's treatment or condition is: oral pan-JAK inhibitor, 5-10 mg twice daily. Peripheral blood and lesional scalp punch biopsies were obtained from patients with alopecia areata. The protocol used for the library was the immunoSEQ multiplex PCR assay. To provide template for TCR sequencing, every sample had RNA extracted and reverse transcribed into cDNA. Imported from immuneACCESS, the table was reduced by TCRdb to in-frame sequences with V and J called. These copies leave out some clones; in studies compared against another copy, an unresolved V gene accounts for under half, and the cause of the remainder is not known. For this sample there are 15,000 to 20,000 clones; 50% to 60% appear just once. The ten largest account for 7.5% to 9.5% of the sample.

Material: skin, obtained at week 4, from a patient treated with tofacitinib. The receptors were gathered from a human donor with alopecia areata.

The V and J genes are TRBV28 and TRBJ1-1; D is uncertain. Trimming pared 3 bases from V and 1 base from J, leaving 18 bases between. This CDR3 has 17 amino acids. The germline V gene has CDR1 MDHEN and CDR2 SYDVKM. The CDR3: CASSFWVLRVENTEAFF. The DNA for the CDR3 is TGTGCCAGCAGTTTCTGGGTCCTCCGGGTTGAGAACACTGAAGCTTTCTTT.

This clone came up a few times. The genes are TRBV2 and TRBJ1-2, with D possibly matching TRBD1 (5 bases). V lost 2 bases to trimming and J lost 1 base, with 20 bases between them. The CDR3 consists of 18 residues. Germline assignment: CDR1 SNHLY and CDR2 FYNNEI. The CDR3 loop reads CASSEYQAWGDFNYGYTF. The CDR3 coding sequence is TGTGCCAGCAGTGAATACCAGGCCTGGGGGGACTTTAACTATGGCTACACCTTC.

The chain recombines TRBV5-5 with TRBJ1-1, with TRBD1 matching over 7 bases. The CDR3 runs to 16 residues. Trimming took 0 bases from V and 4 from J; bases not matched to a gene: 9. Germline V gene lookup returns CDR1 SGHKS and CDR2 YYEKEE (reference sequence). The CDR3 DNA reads as TGTGCCAGCAGCTTGGAGACAGGGATCCGCAGCACTGAAGCTTTCTTT. Its protein is CASSLETGIRSTEAFF.

The chain has TRBV1 and TRBJ2-7; no DNA check was done on the table's D call, TRBD1. TRBV1 is shown as a pseudogene. This CDR3 is 17 amino acids long. The chain's CDR3 is CTSSLTSHPRAAYEQYF. In DNA form, the CDR3 reads TGCACCAGCAGCCTAACGTCGCACCCCAGGGCAGCCTACGAGCAGTACTTC.

V is TRBV18 and J is TRBJ2-3; D is ambiguous. Trimming removed 4 bases from V and 4 bases from J, with 3 bases in between. The length of the CDR3 is 11 residues. Germline V gene lookup returns CDR1 KGHSH and CDR2 LQKENI. The CDR3 nucleotides read TGTGCCAGCTCACAAGCAGATACGCAGTATTTT. It yields the protein CASSQADTQYF.

This clone counts as large. The V gene is TRBV5-1, the J gene TRBJ2-3, with 8 nucleotides matching TRBD2. Germline CDR1 reads SGHRS; CDR2 reads YFSETQ. Trimming at V came to 2 bases and at J to 4 bases, leaving 3 bases not matched to a gene. The CDR3 length is 14 residues. The CDR3 sequence: CASSLAGEADTQYF. CDR3 nucleotides: TGCGCCAGCAGCTTAGCGGGGGAGGCAGATACGCAGTATTTT.

The chain couples TRBV6-1 to TRBJ1-5; no firm D call. In germline, CDR1 is MNHNS, CDR2 SASEGT. Trimming left V 5 bases short and J 4 bases short, with 9 bases between. The CDR3 loop spans 13 amino acids. This CDR3 is CASSSGVNQPQHF. DNA of the CDR3: TGTGCCAGCAGTTCGGGAGTAAATCAGCCCCAGCATTTT.

V is TRBV2 and J is TRBJ1-6, with D perhaps matching TRBD1 (5 bases). In germline, CDR1 is SNHLY, CDR2 FYNNEI. V lost 5 bases and J lost 6, with 20 bases in between. This CDR3 is built from 17 residues. CDR3 sequence (DNA): TGTGCCAGCAGTCGACTCATCCCGGGACGGGGTAATTCACCCCTCCACTTT. Translating gives CASSRLIPGRGNSPLHF.

This clone occurred a few times. The V and J genes are TRBV20-1 and TRBJ2-1; possible D gene TRBD2, 6 bases. CDR3 length equals 11 residues. Germline V lookup: CDR1 DFQATT, CDR2 SNEGSKA (reference sequence). The ends were cut back, 0 bases at V and 14 bases at J, with 11 bases in the middle. The CDR3 DNA reads as TGCAGTGCTAGAGAAGCCGCGGGGAAGTTCTTC. Its translation is CSAREAAGKFF.

This clone came up a few times. CDR3 protein: CAWSPRVDYGYTF. The DNA of the CDR3 is TGTGCCTGGAGTCCCAGGGTCGACTATGGCTACACCTTC. The gene calls are TRBV30 and TRBJ1-2; tentatively, D is TRBD1 (5 bases). The CDR3 has 13 residues. Trimming shortened V by 2 bases and J by 3 bases, and 10 bases separated the two germline ends. Germline V gives CDR1 GTSNPN, CDR2 SVGIG (reference sequence).

Only a few counts were recorded for this clone. The chain recombines TRBV18 with TRBJ1-1; D is ambiguous. Germline CDR1 and CDR2: KGHSH and LQKENI. The CDR3 covers 10 residues. The V and J ends lost 6 bases and 2 bases respectively, with 1 base between them. The CDR3 region has the DNA TGTGCCAGCTCCAACACTGAAGCTTTCTTT. Translated, it gives CASSNTEAFF. Variable domain in full (rest from reference TRBV18 and TRBJ1-1): NAGVMQNPRHLVRRRGQEARLRCSPMKGHSHVYWYRQLPEEGLKFMVYLQKENIIDESGMPKERFSAEFPKEGPSILRIQQVVRGDSAAYFCASSNTEAFFGQGTRLTVV.

This clone occurred a few times. This chain uses TRBV6-5 with TRBJ2-1; no clear D gene. The V and J ends lost 8 bases and 2 bases respectively, with 10 bases between them. Germline loops: CDR1 MNHEY, CDR2 SVGAGI. The length of the CDR3 is 13 residues. CDR3 amino acids: CASSLNPYNEQFF. In DNA form, the CDR3 reads TGTGCCAGCTCCCTGAATCCCTACAATGAGCAGTTCTTC.

This chain links TRBV11-3 with TRBJ2-7; TRBD1 aligns across 8 bases. Germline trimming cut 4 bases from V and 4 bases from J; bases unmatched to any gene: 12. Germline loops: CDR1 SGHNT, CDR2 YENEEA. The CDR3 sequence is 16 residues long. CDR3 sequence reads: CASSSIGPTGEYEQYF. CDR3 nucleotides: TGTGCCAGCAGCTCGATTGGCCCGACAGGGGAATACGAGCAGTACTTC. Full variable domain (remainder filled in from reference TRBV11-3 and TRBJ2-7): EAGVVQSPRYKIIEKKQPVAFWCNPISGHNTLYWYLQNLGQGPELLIRYENEEAVDDSQLPKDRFSAERLKGVDSTLKIQPAELGDSAVYLCASSSIGPTGEYEQYFGPGTRLTVT.

This chain connects TRBV28 to TRBJ1-1; D remains unclear. CDR3 size: 11 residues. V lost 7 bases, J lost 9 bases, and 12 bases lay in between. The V gene's germline CDR1 is MDHEN and CDR2 SYDVKM. In DNA, the CDR3 is TGTGCCAGCACCCGGTGGGGTAAAGCTTTCTTT. Amino acid sequence: CASTRWGKAFF.

The chain uses TRBV9 and TRBJ1-6; unclear D gene. V dropped 0 bases and J dropped 12 bases, with 16 bases sitting between them. The CDR3 sequence is 15 residues long. From germline, CDR1 is SGDLS and CDR2 YYNGEE. CDR3 region: CASSVADKGWGPLHF. For the CDR3, the DNA is TGTGCCAGCAGCGTAGCCGACAAAGGTTGGGGACCCCTCCACTTT.

This rearrangement joins TRBV7-9 to TRBJ2-1, with 8 bases lining up with TRBD2. J gave up 7 bases and V 4 bases, and 15 bases lay outside the gene matches. The CDR3 runs 17 residues. From germline, CDR1 is SEHNR and CDR2 FQNEAQ (reference sequence). CDR3 in amino acids: CASSSSLTSGGFNEQFF. For the CDR3, the DNA is TGTGCCAGCAGCTCGTCCCTCACTAGCGGAGGATTTAATGAGCAGTTCTTC.

V and J are TRBV6-5 and TRBJ1-1, with a weak D call TRBD1 (5 bases). Germline V gives CDR1 MNHEY, CDR2 SVGAGI. V lost 7 bases, J lost 5 bases, and 14 bases lay in between. The CDR3 has 13 amino acids. CDR3 nucleotide sequence: TGTGCCAGCACCTACGGGGGAGGTACTGAAGCTTTCTTT. This codes for CASTYGGGTEAFF.

This clone occurred a few times. The V call is TRBV2, the J call TRBJ2-1; the D call may be TRBD1 or TRBD2 (5 bases each). V was trimmed by 6 bases and J by 5 bases, leaving 17 bases between them. This CDR3 comprises 15 residues. Germline lookup yields CDR1 SNHLY and CDR2 FYNNEI. In DNA form, the CDR3 reads TGTGCCAGCAGGCCCCCGGGACGGATGAACAATGAGCAGTTCTTC. Translating it yields CASRPPGRMNNEQFF.

The rearrangement links TRBV5-1 to TRBJ2-1, with 8 bases aligning to TRBD1. Germline V gives CDR1 SGHRS, CDR2 YFSETQ. CDR3 length: 14 amino acids. V shed 4 bases and J 10 bases; nucleotides not matched to a gene: 10. The CDR3 coding sequence is TGCGCCAGCAGCCCCCCAGGACAGGGAAGGGAGCAGTTCTTC. Its translation is CASSPPGQGREQFF.

The rearrangement links TRBV6-5 to TRBJ2-1; D remains unclear. The CDR3 runs to 12 residues. V was shortened by 6 bases and J by 7 bases, with 10 bases between the two germline ends. Germline values: CDR1 MNHEY, CDR2 SVGAGI. CDR3: CASSVVGNEQFF. In DNA form, the CDR3 reads TGTGCCAGCAGCGTTGTTGGGAATGAGCAGTTCTTC.

This clone was seen a handful of times. The chain carries TRBV5-1 and TRBJ2-3; D is perhaps TRBD2 (6 bases). Trimming left V 3 bases short and J 2 bases short, with 13 bases between. This CDR3 comprises 15 residues. Looked up from germline, CDR1 is SGHRS and CDR2 is YFSETQ. As DNA, the CDR3 is TGCGCCAGCAGCTGGTCCGGGGGATTCACAGATACGCAGTATTTT. Translating it yields CASSWSGGFTDTQYF. Complete variable domain (other parts from reference TRBV5-1 and TRBJ2-3): KAGVTQTPRYLIKTRGQQVTLSCSPISGHRSVSWYQQTPGQGLQFLFEYFSETQRNKGNFPGRFSGRQFSNSRSEMNVSTLELGDSALYLCASSWSGGFTDTQYFGPGTRLTVL.

The chain uses TRBV7-6 and TRBJ1-1; D ambiguous. The germline V and J ends were trimmed by 1 base and 4 bases, with 10 bases remaining between them. Germline V lookup: CDR1 SGHVS, CDR2 FNYEAQ. This CDR3 contains 14 residues. DNA for the CDR3: TGTGCCAGCAGCTTAGAGCCGGGTGCCACTGAAGCTTTCTTT. It encodes CASSLEPGATEAFF. The whole variable domain, filled in from reference TRBV7-6 and TRBJ1-1, reads GAGVSQSPRYKVTKRGQDVALRCDPISGHVSLYWYRQALGQGPEFLTYFNYEAQQDKSGLPNDRFSAERPEGSISTLTIQRTEQRDSAMYRCASSLEPGATEAFFGQGTRLTVV.

J is TRBJ2-4 and V is TRBV4-1; maybe TRBD1 (6 bases). This CDR3 contains 16 residues. From germline, CDR1 is MGHRA and CDR2 YSYEKL. Trimming stripped 0 bases from V and 4 bases from J, with 13 bases between. CDR3 nucleotide sequence: TGCGCCAGCAGCCAAGATGAGACAGGATTTAAAAACATTCAGTACTTC. Protein product: CASSQDETGFKNIQYF.

This clone is a singleton in its sample. V usage is TRBV27 and J usage is TRBJ2-5; TRBD2 is a possible D gene (6 bases). The ends were cut back, 5 bases at V and 4 bases at J, with 14 bases in the middle. Germline V CDR1 and CDR2: MNHEY, SMNVEV (reference sequence). This CDR3 has 14 residues. CDR3 coding DNA: TGTGCCAGCAGTCTGCGTCTGGGGGGAGAGACCCAGTACTTC. Translating gives CASSLRLGGETQYF.